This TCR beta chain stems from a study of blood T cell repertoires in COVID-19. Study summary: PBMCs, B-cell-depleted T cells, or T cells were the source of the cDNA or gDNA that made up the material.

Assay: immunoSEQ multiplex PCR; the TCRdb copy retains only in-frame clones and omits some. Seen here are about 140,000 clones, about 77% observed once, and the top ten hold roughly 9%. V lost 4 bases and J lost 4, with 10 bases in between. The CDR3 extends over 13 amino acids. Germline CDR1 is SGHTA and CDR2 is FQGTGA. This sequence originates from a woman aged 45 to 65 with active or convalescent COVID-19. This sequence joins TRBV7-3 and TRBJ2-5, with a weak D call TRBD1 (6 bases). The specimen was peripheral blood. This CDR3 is CASSWGPGETQYF. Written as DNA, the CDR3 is TGTGCCAGCAGCTGGGGGCCAGGAGAGACCCAGTACTTC.